The 4 T cell receptor beta chains reported below all come from one sample, sequenced in a study of radiotherapy plus CTLA-4 blockade in lung cancer. Generated by immunoSEQ multiplex PCR, the TCRdb table keeps only in-frame clones and is missing some. The sample lists tens of thousands of clones, around 86% occurring once. This specimen consisted of peripheral blood, obtained from a patient treated with radiotherapy plus ipilimumab. Receptors originate from a human donor with non-small cell lung cancer that progressed on radiotherapy plus ipilimumab.

The chain couples TRBV28 to TRBJ2-2, with 11 nucleotides matching TRBD2. Germline values: CDR1 MDHEN, CDR2 SYDVKM. The CDR3 covers 15 residues. The junction had 4 bases not matched to a gene; V was cut back by 6 bases and J by 4 bases. The CDR3 sequence: CASSLTSGTTGELFF. Written as DNA, the CDR3 is TGTGCCAGCAGCCTGACTAGCGGGACCACCGGGGAGCTGTTTTTT.

The chain combines TRBV6-5 with TRBJ1-3; TRBD1 matches at 9 bases. This CDR3 contains 15 residues. Unmatched junction bases numbered 5, after V lost 5 bases and J lost 3 bases. Germline CDR1 is MNHEY and CDR2 is SVGAGI. This CDR3 reads CASSGDRVLGNTIYF. The DNA of the CDR3 is TGTGCCAGCAGTGGGGACAGGGTGCTTGGAAACACCATATATTTT.

CDR3 residues: CASSTGGSTDTQYF. CDR3 sequence (DNA): TGCGCCAGCAGCACCGGGGGGAGCACAGATACGCAGTATTTT. The chain joins TRBV5-1 to TRBJ2-3; 7 nucleotides match TRBD2. This CDR3 has 14 residues. With 4 bases clipped from V and 0 bases from J, the junction kept 2 bases outside the gene matches. Germline CDR1 is SGHRS and CDR2 is YFSETQ.

This clone was observed a single time. The chain is built from TRBV5-4 and TRBJ1-3; D may be TRBD1 (6 bases). V shed 2 bases and J shed 3 bases, with 15 bases lying between them. CDR3 length equals 16 residues. CDR1 and CDR2 from the germline V gene are SGHNT and YYREEE (reference sequence). In DNA form, the CDR3 reads TGTGCCAGCAGCTTAAAGGGGGGAGTCCTTGGAAACACCATATATTTT. Its protein is CASSLKGGVLGNTIYF.